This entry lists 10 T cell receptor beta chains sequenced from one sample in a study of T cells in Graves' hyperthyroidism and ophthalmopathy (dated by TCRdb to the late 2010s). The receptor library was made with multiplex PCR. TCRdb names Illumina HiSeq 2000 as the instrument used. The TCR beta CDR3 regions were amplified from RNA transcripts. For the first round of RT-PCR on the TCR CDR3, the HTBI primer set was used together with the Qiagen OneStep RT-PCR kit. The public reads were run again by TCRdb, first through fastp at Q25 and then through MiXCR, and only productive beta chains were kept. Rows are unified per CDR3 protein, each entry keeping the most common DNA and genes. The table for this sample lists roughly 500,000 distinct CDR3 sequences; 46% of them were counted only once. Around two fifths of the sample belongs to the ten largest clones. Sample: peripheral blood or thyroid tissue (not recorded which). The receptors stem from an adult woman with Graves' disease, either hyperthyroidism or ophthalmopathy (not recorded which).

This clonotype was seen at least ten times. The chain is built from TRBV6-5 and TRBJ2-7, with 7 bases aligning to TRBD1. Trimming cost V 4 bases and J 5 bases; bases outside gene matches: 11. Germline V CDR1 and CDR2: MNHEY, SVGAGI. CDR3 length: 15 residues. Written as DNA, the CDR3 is TGTGCCAGCAGTTTAGACCGGGACAGACAGCACGAGCAGTACTTC. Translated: CASSLDRDRQHEQYF.

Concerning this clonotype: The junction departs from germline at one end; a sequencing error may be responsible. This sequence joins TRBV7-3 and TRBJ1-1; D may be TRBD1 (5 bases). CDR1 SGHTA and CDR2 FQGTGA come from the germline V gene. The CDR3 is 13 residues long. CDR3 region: CTSSLTGRDGAFF. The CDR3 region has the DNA TGTACCAGCAGCTTAACGGGACGGGACGGGGCTTTCTTT. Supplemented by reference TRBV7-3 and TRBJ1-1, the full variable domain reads GAGVSQTPSNKVTEKGKYVELRCDPISGHTALYWYRQSLGQGPEFLIYFQGTGAADDSGLPNDRFFAVRPEGSVSTLKIQRTERGDSAVYLCTSSLTGRDGAFFGQGTRLTVV.

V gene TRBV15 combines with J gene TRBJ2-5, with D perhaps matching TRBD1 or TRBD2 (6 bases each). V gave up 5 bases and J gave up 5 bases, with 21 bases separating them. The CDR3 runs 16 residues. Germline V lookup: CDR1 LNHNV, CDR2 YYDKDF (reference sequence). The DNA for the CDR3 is TGTGCCACCAGCTTGGCGGTGGGACATCGGGAGGAGACCCAGTACTTC. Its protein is CATSLAVGHREETQYF.

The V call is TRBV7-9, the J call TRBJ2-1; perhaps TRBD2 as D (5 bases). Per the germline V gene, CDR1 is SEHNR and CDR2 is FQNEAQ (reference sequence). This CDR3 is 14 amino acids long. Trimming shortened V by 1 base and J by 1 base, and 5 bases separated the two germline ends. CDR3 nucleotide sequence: TGTGCCAGCAGCTTAGGAGGGTCCTACAATGAGCAGTTCTTC. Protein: CASSLGGSYNEQFF. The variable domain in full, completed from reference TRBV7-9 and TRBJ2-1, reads DTGVSQNPRHKITKRGQNVTFRCDPISEHNRLYWYRQTLGQGPEFLTYFQNEAQLEKSRLLSDRFSAERPKGSFSTLEIQRTEQGDSAMYLCASSLGGSYNEQFFGPGTRLTVL.

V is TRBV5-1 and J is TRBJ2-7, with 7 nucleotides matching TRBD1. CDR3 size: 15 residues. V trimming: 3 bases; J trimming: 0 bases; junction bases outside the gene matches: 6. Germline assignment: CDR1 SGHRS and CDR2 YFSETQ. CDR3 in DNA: TGCGCCAGCAGCTGGACAGGCCTAAGCTCCTACGAGCAGTACTTC. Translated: CASSWTGLSSYEQYF. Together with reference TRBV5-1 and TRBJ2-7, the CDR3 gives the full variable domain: KAGVTQTPRYLIKTRGQQVTLSCSPISGHRSVSWYQQTPGQGLQFLFEYFSETQRNKGNFPGRFSGRQFSNSRSEMNVSTLELGDSALYLCASSWTGLSSYEQYFGPGTRLTVT.

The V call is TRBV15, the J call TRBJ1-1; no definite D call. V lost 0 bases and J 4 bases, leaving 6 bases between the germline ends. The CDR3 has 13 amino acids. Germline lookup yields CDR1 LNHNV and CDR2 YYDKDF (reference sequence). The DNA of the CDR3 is TGTGCCACCAGCAGAGACATCAGCACTGAAGCTTTCTTT. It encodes CATSRDISTEAFF.

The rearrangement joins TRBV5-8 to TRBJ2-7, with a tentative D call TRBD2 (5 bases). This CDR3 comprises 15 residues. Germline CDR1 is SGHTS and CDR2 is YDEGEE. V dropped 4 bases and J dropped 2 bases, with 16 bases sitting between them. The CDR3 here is CASSQDLVETYEQYF. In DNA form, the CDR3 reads TGTGCCAGCAGCCAGGACTTAGTAGAGACCTACGAGCAGTACTTC.

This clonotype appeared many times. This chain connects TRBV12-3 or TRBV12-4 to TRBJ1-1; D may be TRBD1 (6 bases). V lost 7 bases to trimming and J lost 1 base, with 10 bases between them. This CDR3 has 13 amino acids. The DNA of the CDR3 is TGTGCCAGCAACAGGGAGAGGAACACTGAAGCTTTCTTT. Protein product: CASNRERNTEAFF.

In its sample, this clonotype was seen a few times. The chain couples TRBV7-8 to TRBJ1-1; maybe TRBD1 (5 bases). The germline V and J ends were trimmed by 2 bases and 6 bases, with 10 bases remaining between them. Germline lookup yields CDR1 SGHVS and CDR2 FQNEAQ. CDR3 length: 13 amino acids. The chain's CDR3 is CASSLSRGAEAFF. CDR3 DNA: TGTGCCAGCAGCTTATCCCGGGGCGCTGAAGCTTTCTTT.

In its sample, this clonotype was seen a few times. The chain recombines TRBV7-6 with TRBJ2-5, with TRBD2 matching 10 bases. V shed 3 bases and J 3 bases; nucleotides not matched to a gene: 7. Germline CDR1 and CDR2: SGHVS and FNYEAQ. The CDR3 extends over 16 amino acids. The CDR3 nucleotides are TGTGCCAGCAGCTTTGGGACTAGCGCGCGAGAAGAGACCCAGTACTTC. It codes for CASSFGTSAREETQYF.